The rows below give T cell receptor beta chains drawn from one sample of a study of blood T cells in healthy people across ages. A single record per CDR3 protein comes from TCRdb applying MiXCR to the 5' RACE reads. The sample has some 370,000 distinct CDR3 sequences, roughly half seen once. The material sequenced was blood. Every receptor here comes from a man aged 55-75 years in good health. CDR3s include the opening cysteine and the closing phenylalanine or tryptophan. The D gene is left open where the match is weak. Expanded clones get a size class; other rows say once, few or many, or leave the size out.

clone_size	d_call	v_call	j_call	cdr3_nt	cdr3_aa
many	TRBD2	TRBV5-6	TRBJ2-1	TGTGCCAGCAGCCTCGTCGGGGGGGCAGTAAATGAGCAGTTCTTC	CASSLVGGAVNEQFF
once	-	TRBV20-1	TRBJ2-3	TGCAGTGCTAGTATGGGGAGGTTTCGAGATACGCAGTATTTT	CSASMGRFRDTQYF
-	-	TRBV7-9	TRBJ1-6	TGTGCCAGCACCCTCTCTGGGGGGCTGGTTAATTCACCCCTCCACTTT	CASTLSGGLVNSPLHF
-	-	TRBV5-1	TRBJ2-1	TGCGCCAGCAGAGAGTTAGCGTCCAATGAGCAGTTCTTC	CASRELASNEQFF
-	-	TRBV11-3	TRBJ2-1	TGTGCCAGCAGCCCCCAACAGGGACCCTACAATGAGCAGTTCTTC	CASSPQQGPYNEQFF
once	TRBD1	TRBV12-3/TRBV12-4	TRBJ2-7	TGTGCCAGCAGTTCGGACAGGGCCCACGAGCAGTACTTC	CASSSDRAHEQYF
many	-	TRBV7-2	TRBJ2-2	TGTGCCAGCAGCTTACTAATAAGTTGGGGCACCGGGGAGCTGTTTTTT	CASSLLISWGTGELFF
once	-	TRBV25-1	TRBJ1-4	TGTGCCAGCAGTGGCCTTAGCGGGGAAAAACTGTTTTTT	CASSGLSGEKLFF
once	TRBD1	TRBV6-2/TRBV6-3	TRBJ1-5	TGTGCCAGCAGTTATCGTTCCAGGGGGAAGGGTCAGCCCCAGCATTTT	CASSYRSRGKGQPQHF
-	-	TRBV20-1	TRBJ1-5	TGCAGTGCTAGAGAAGAGGGGGGTCAGCCCCAGCATTTT	CSAREEGGQPQHF
many	-	TRBV7-2	TRBJ2-1	TGTGCCAGCAGCTTAAGGCCTTACAATGAGCAGTTCTTC	CASSLRPYNEQFF
-	TRBD2	TRBV6-2/TRBV6-3	TRBJ2-1	TGTGCCAGTTCTAACGCGGGACTAGCGGGTAATGAGCAGTTCTTC	CASSNAGLAGNEQFF
-	TRBD2	TRBV3-1	TRBJ2-6	TGTGCCAGCAGCCAAGACCACGGAGGCACTAGCGAACTTACTGGGGCCAACGTCCTGACTTTC	CASSQDHGGTSELTGANVLTF
-	-	TRBV20-1	TRBJ2-4	TGCAGTGCCAGGGTTGACAAAAACATTCAGTACTTC	CSARVDKNIQYF
few	-	TRBV12-5	TRBJ2-3	TGTGCTAGTGGTTTGGTACTTGGGACCACCACAGATACGCAGTATTTT	CASGLVLGTTTDTQYF
-	-	TRBV20-1	TRBJ2-7	TGCAGTGCTAGAGGTCCCGGCCTCTACGAGCAGTACTTC	CSARGPGLYEQYF
many	TRBD2	TRBV18	TRBJ2-1	TGTGCCAGCTCACCGCTGCGGGGGTTAGGTGAGCAGTTCTTC	CASSPLRGLGEQFF
-	TRBD2	TRBV11-2	TRBJ2-7	TGTGCCAGCAGCCGACGCGGGGGTACCTACGAGCAGTACTTC	CASSRRGGTYEQYF
few	-	TRBV7-2	TRBJ2-5	TGTGCCAGCAGCTTGGGGACACCGCTCCAAGAGACCCAGTACTTC	CASSLGTPLQETQYF
-	TRBD1	TRBV29-1	TRBJ2-1	TGCAGCGTGCCGGGACAGGGGAATCTCTATGAGCAGTTCTTC	CSVPGQGNLYEQFF
-	-	TRBV30	TRBJ2-7	TGTGCCTGGACCACAGGGGAGGGCTACGAGCAGTACTTC	CAWTTGEGYEQYF
few	TRBD1	TRBV10-3	TRBJ2-7	TGTGCCATCAGGGCACCTGGACAGGGGAGCAGCGAGCAGTACTTC	CAIRAPGQGSSEQYF
-	-	TRBV20-1	TRBJ2-5	TGCAGTGGGGGACTCCAAGCGCAGGAGACCCAGTACTTC	CSGGLQAQETQYF
-	TRBD2	TRBV29-1	TRBJ2-3	TGCAGCGTTCTTGGGACTAGCGGGAGTCAGCAGTATTTT	CSVLGTSGSQQYF
few	TRBD2	TRBV7-2	TRBJ2-3	TGTGCCAGCAGCTTAAGTAATCTTCGGGGGGATGTTCTGTATTTT	CASSLSNLRGDVLYF